This TCR beta chain derives from a study of blood T cell repertoires in COVID-19. The authors' processing: The assay estimated nucleated cells by amplifying reference gene primers. This table comes from immunoSEQ multiplex PCR, and its TCRdb copy is limited to in-frame clones, with some not included. V and J calls plus clone size are reproduced from that table; the DNA served to infer D and trimming. This table holds about 480,000 clones, 80% to 90% found once. Germline V CDR1 and CDR2: SNHLY, FYNNEI. This CDR3 comprises 16 residues. V was pared by 10 bases and J by 2 bases, with 13 bases of the junction left unmatched.

This TCR was recovered from a man between 18 and 29 years old with COVID-19, enrolled during active disease. The sequenced material came from peripheral blood. The genes are TRBV2 and TRBJ2-7; 11 bases are shared with TRBD2. The CDR3 reads CATQRGTSGRAYEQYF. CDR3 coding DNA: TGTGCCACCCAGAGGGGAACTAGCGGGAGAGCCTACGAGCAGTACTTC.